A single sample is the source of the 30 T cell receptor beta chains below, sequenced in a study of blood T cell repertoires in COVID-19. Sequencing was performed with immunoSEQ multiplex PCR; in TCRdb, only in-frame clones are kept and a portion is missing. The profile shows tens of thousands of clones, about 85% of them singletons. Sequenced sample: peripheral blood. The source of these receptors is a man in his sixties with acute or convalescent COVID-19.

This rearrangement joins TRBV19 to TRBJ2-1, with TRBD1 matching 8 bases. CDR1 is LNHDA, CDR2 SQIVND, per germline (reference sequence). Trimming removed 7 bases from V and 9 bases from J; junction bases left unmatched: 14. The CDR3 has 15 amino acids. The CDR3 sequence is CASTQAGQGDPEQFF. The CDR3 DNA reads as TGTGCCAGTACCCAGGCCGGACAGGGAGATCCTGAGCAGTTCTTC.

The sample holds one count of this clone. The chain combines TRBV14 with TRBJ2-1; the D gene is possibly TRBD1 (5 bases). This CDR3 has 17 amino acids. Trimming left V 0 bases short and J 5 bases short, with 17 bases between. The germline V gene encodes CDR1 SGHDN and CDR2 FVKESK. The CDR3 loop is CASSQEVFRVKHNEQFF. In DNA form, the CDR3 reads TGTGCCAGCAGCCAAGAGGTGTTCAGGGTGAAGCACAATGAGCAGTTCTTC.

The genes are TRBV6-4 and TRBJ1-6; no clear D gene. This CDR3 region has 15 residues. V shed 8 bases and J shed 9 bases, with 20 bases lying between them. From germline, CDR1 is MRHNA and CDR2 SNTAGT. The chain's CDR3 is CASSLLGTVGSPLHF. DNA for the CDR3: TGTGCCAGCTCCCTACTGGGCACGGTCGGTTCACCCCTCCACTTT.

The chain carries TRBV12-2 and TRBJ2-3; the D call of TRBD2 is as the table states it, not checked on the DNA. TRBV12-2 is a pseudogene. The CDR3 extends over 17 amino acids. CDR3 DNA sequence: TGTGCAAGTCGCCGACCCTTACCCTTAGCACGGACAGATACGCAGTATTTT. It yields the protein CASRRPLPLARTDTQYF.

The chain carries TRBV4-3 and TRBJ1-4; D is ambiguous. The CDR3 length is 12 residues. The V end was cut by 4 bases, the J end by 10 bases, with 10 bases between. In germline, CDR1 is LGHNA, CDR2 YSLEER. The CDR3 region is CASSLSEGKLFF. The DNA for the CDR3 is TGCGCCAGCAGCCTCTCCGAGGGAAAACTGTTTTTT.

V gene TRBV7-2 combines with J gene TRBJ2-3, with 10 bases lining up with TRBD1. After removal of 5 bases from V and 4 bases from J, the junction contained 12 bases not matched to a gene. This CDR3 spans 17 amino acids. The germline V gene encodes CDR1 SGHTA and CDR2 FQGNSA. The CDR3 is CASSRRTGGMVADTQYF. CDR3 DNA sequence: TGTGCCAGCAGCAGGCGGACAGGGGGTATGGTTGCAGATACGCAGTATTTT.

This clone is a singleton in its sample. An end of the junction does not agree with germline; a read error may underlie this. CDR3 residues: CASSPPAGPLNF. In DNA, the CDR3 is TGTGCCAGCTCACCGCCGGCGGGACCACTCAACTTC. The gene calls are TRBV18 and TRBJ2-7, with a weak D call TRBD2 (6 bases). CDR3 length: 12 residues. Germline-derived CDR1 and CDR2 are KGHSH and LQKENI.

This chain connects TRBV4-1 to TRBJ1-4; TRBD1 matches 11 bases. CDR1 MGHRA and CDR2 YSYEKL come from the germline V gene. The CDR3 is 16 residues long. V dropped 4 bases and J dropped 8; count of bases not matched to a gene: 9. Here the CDR3 DNA reads TGCGCCAGCAGCCGCATGGACAGGGGGCAACAAGAAAAACTGTTTTTT. This sequence encodes CASSRMDRGQQEKLFF.

This rearrangement joins TRBV18 to TRBJ2-4, with D possibly matching TRBD2 (6 bases). The CDR3 sequence is 12 residues long. Germline assignment: CDR1 KGHSH and CDR2 LQKENI. V was trimmed by 3 bases and J by 8 bases, leaving 8 bases between them. The CDR3 protein is CASSPGEDIQYF. The CDR3 nucleotides read TGTGCCAGCTCACCTGGGGAGGACATTCAGTACTTC.

A note on this clone: The same CDR3 can be traced to other DNA sequences in this sample. V gene TRBV6-6 combines with J gene TRBJ2-7, with D perhaps TRBD1 (5 bases). Per germline, CDR1 MNHNY and CDR2 SVGAGI (reference sequence). The CDR3 runs 15 residues. Trimming pared 2 bases from V and 7 bases from J, leaving 18 bases between. The CDR3 reads CASSYPTVNKYEQYF. In nucleotides, the CDR3 is TGTGCCAGCAGTTACCCGACAGTGAACAAATATGAGCAGTACTTC.

J is TRBJ1-3 and V is TRBV20-1, with D unclear. Germline V gives CDR1 DFQATT, CDR2 SNEGSKA (reference sequence). This CDR3 region has 11 residues. V lost 3 bases, J lost 8 bases, and 8 bases lay in between. The CDR3 reads CSARPIDTIYF. CDR3 coding DNA: TGCAGTGCTAGGCCTATCGACACCATATATTTT.

The chain combines TRBV19 with TRBJ1-2; D unresolved. Looked up from germline, CDR1 is LNHDA and CDR2 is SQIVND (reference sequence). The CDR3 consists of 16 residues. V shed 4 bases and J shed 3 bases, with 18 bases lying between them. The CDR3 reads CASSKIQRASYYGYTF. DNA for the CDR3: TGTGCCAGTAGTAAAATACAGAGAGCTAGCTACTATGGCTACACCTTC.

The chain couples TRBV5-4 to TRBJ2-5; TRBD2 matches 11 bases. This CDR3 comprises 15 residues. From germline, CDR1 is SGHNT and CDR2 YYREEE (reference sequence). The ends lost 4 bases at V and 2 bases at J; junction bases unmatched: 4. In nucleotides, the CDR3 is TGTGCCAGCAGCGATACTAGCGGGAGACAAGAGACCCAGTACTTC. Encoded protein: CASSDTSGRQETQYF.

This clone was detected once. The rearrangement links TRBV7-8 to TRBJ2-7; 7 bases line up with TRBD1. The germline gives CDR1 SGHVS, CDR2 FQNEAQ. The J segment lost 2 bases and the V segment lost 8 bases, leaving 6 bases of the junction unmatched. CDR3 length equals 13 residues. The chain's CDR3 is CASSTGITYEQYF. The CDR3 DNA sequence: TGTGCCAGCTCGACAGGGATTACCTACGAGCAGTACTTC.

The CDR3 bases are TGTGCCAGCAGCCTGACTAGTTCCGAGCAGTACTTC. Protein sequence: CASSLTSSEQYF. The chain carries TRBV12-3 or TRBV12-4 and TRBJ2-7, with D possibly being TRBD2 (6 bases). V was pared by 6 bases and J by 6 bases, with 12 bases between. The CDR3 totals 12 residues.

The chain carries TRBV24-1 and TRBJ2-2; TRBD1 might be the D (6 bases). There are 17 residues in the CDR3. Germline lookup yields CDR1 KGHDR and CDR2 SFDVKD. V lost 6 bases, J lost 0 bases, and 16 bases lay in between. CDR3 sequence reads: CATSTNPQGTNTGELFF. CDR3 sequence (DNA): TGTGCCACCAGTACTAATCCGCAGGGGACGAACACCGGGGAGCTGTTTTTT.

The count of this clone is one. The V gene is TRBV5-4, the J gene TRBJ2-1, with 9 bases that match TRBD2. The CDR3 totals 18 residues. V dropped 6 bases and J dropped 2; count of bases not matched to a gene: 15. Per germline, CDR1 SGHNT and CDR2 YYREEE (reference sequence). The CDR3 protein is CASTLGSGGLITYNEQFF. In DNA form, the CDR3 reads TGTGCCAGCACCCTGGGTAGCGGGGGCCTTATCACCTACAATGAGCAGTTCTTC.

V usage is TRBV6-5 and J usage is TRBJ1-6; a possible D gene is TRBD1 (5 bases). The CDR3 sequence is 13 residues long. Germline-derived CDR1 and CDR2 are MNHEY and SVGAGI. Deletions cut 7 bases from V and 5 bases from J, with 9 bases between. The CDR3: CASNPGDNSPLHF. The CDR3 DNA reads TGTGCCAGCAACCCGGGGGATAATTCACCCCTCCACTTT.

The chain has TRBV10-3 and TRBJ2-5; tentatively, D is TRBD1 (6 bases). Germline V gene lookup returns CDR1 ENHRY and CDR2 SYGVKD. The CDR3 runs to 14 residues. V was shortened by 2 bases and J by 2 bases, with 9 bases between the two germline ends. CDR3 region: CAISEHGQQETQYF. DNA of the CDR3: TGTGCCATCAGTGAGCATGGACAGCAAGAGACCCAGTACTTC.

The chain carries TRBV20-1 and TRBJ2-2, with D possibly TRBD1 on 5 matching bases. This CDR3 region has 14 residues. The germline gives CDR1 DFQATT, CDR2 SNEGSKA (reference sequence). Deletions cut 3 bases from V and 0 bases from J, with 8 bases between. CDR3: CSASRGANTGELFF. The DNA of the CDR3 is TGCAGTGCTAGTAGGGGCGCGAACACCGGGGAGCTGTTTTTT.

The V call is TRBV10-3, the J call TRBJ1-6; weak D call: TRBD1 (6 bases). Germline V gene data show CDR1 as ENHRY and CDR2 as SYGVKD. The V and J ends lost 8 bases and 7 bases respectively, with 12 bases between them. The CDR3 spans 13 residues. As DNA, the CDR3 is TGTGCCATCGGACAGCAGGGGAATTCACCCCTCCACTTT. Its translation is CAIGQQGNSPLHF.

The table lists this clone with many counts. The chain is built from TRBV30 and TRBJ1-2; 11 bases line up with TRBD1. J was trimmed by 5 bases and V by 8 bases; bases with no gene match: 7. CDR3 length: 13 residues. Germline V CDR1 and CDR2: GTSNPN, SVGIG (reference sequence). The CDR3 DNA reads as TGTGCCCAGGCCGGGACAGGGGGTTATGGCTACACCTTC. Encoded protein: CAQAGTGGYGYTF.

The rearrangement links TRBV3-1 (or the pseudogene TRBV3-2) to TRBJ2-2; D may be TRBD2 (5 bases). CDR3 length: 15 amino acids. Germline-derived CDR1 and CDR2 are LGHDT and YNNKEL (reference sequence). Trimming stripped 4 bases from V and 0 bases from J, with 9 bases between. CDR3 amino acids: CASSPTSPNTGELFF. CDR3 DNA sequence: TGTGCCAGCAGCCCAACTAGTCCGAACACCGGGGAGCTGTTTTTT.

This chain links TRBV11-2 with TRBJ2-7; D gene ambiguous. Germline CDR1 SGHAT, CDR2 FQNNGV. The CDR3 sequence is 12 residues long. The V end was cut by 1 base, the J end by 7 bases, with 8 bases between. The CDR3 coding sequence is TGTGCCAGCAGCTTAGGCCGGGTGGAGCAGTACTTC. Translation: CASSLGRVEQYF. Full variable domain (rest looked up from reference TRBV11-2 and TRBJ2-7): EAGVAQSPRYKIIEKRQSVAFWCNPISGHATLYWYQQILGQGPKLLIQFQNNGVVDDSQLPKDRFSAERLKGVDSTLKIQPAKLEDSAVYLCASSLGRVEQYFGPGTRLTVT.

This clone was seen more than once but under ten times. The V and J genes are TRBV7-8 and TRBJ1-2; D is unclear. Germline CDR1 is SGHVS and CDR2 is FQNEAQ. V was clipped by 0 bases and J by 5 bases, with 7 bases between them. The CDR3 totals 13 residues. In nucleotides, the CDR3 is TGTGCCAGCAGCTTAGCTACTGCTTATGGCTACACCTTC. Protein sequence: CASSLATAYGYTF.

The chain is built from TRBV11-2 and TRBJ2-3; maybe TRBD1 (6 bases). Germline loops: CDR1 SGHAT, CDR2 FQNNGV. V lost 5 bases, J lost 4 bases, and 13 bases lay in between. The CDR3 is 14 amino acids. CDR3 region: CASSLTRGSDTQYF. In nucleotides, the CDR3 is TGTGCCAGCAGCCTAACGAGGGGGTCAGATACGCAGTATTTT.

The V call is TRBV18, the J call TRBJ2-3; TRBD1 agrees at 9 bases. Germline V gene data show CDR1 as KGHSH and CDR2 as LQKENI. After removal of 1 base from V and 4 bases from J, the junction contained 6 bases not matched to a gene. This CDR3 contains 16 residues. The CDR3 nucleotides read TGTGCCAGCTCACCACAGGACAGGGGCGATTCAGATACGCAGTATTTT. Amino acid sequence: CASSPQDRGDSDTQYF.

Here the CDR3 DNA reads TGTGCCAGCTCACTATACAGGGGGGAAGAGACCCAGTACTTC. It specifies CASSLYRGEETQYF. This sequence joins TRBV18 and TRBJ2-5; TRBD1 aligns across 8 bases. V shed 4 bases and J 3 bases; nucleotides not matched to a gene: 4. The CDR3 extends over 14 amino acids. The V gene's germline CDR1 is KGHSH and CDR2 LQKENI.

The genes are TRBV7-7 and TRBJ2-7, with TRBD2 matching over 7 bases. CDR3 length: 13 residues. CDR1 SSHAT and CDR2 FNYEAQ come from the germline V gene (reference sequence). The CDR3 DNA reads TGTGCTGTCGGACCGGGGGGTGGGTACGAGCAGTACTTC. It encodes CAVGPGGGYEQYF.

The rearrangement uses TRBV2 and TRBJ2-1; the match to TRBD2 covers 12 bases. The CDR3 covers 15 residues. CDR1 is SNHLY and CDR2 is FYNNEI in the germline V gene. V lost 6 bases to trimming and J lost 4 bases; unmatched junction nucleotides: 4. The CDR3 spells CASSVTSGRYNEQFF. CDR3 DNA sequence: TGTGCCAGCAGCGTGACTAGCGGGAGATACAATGAGCAGTTCTTC. The full variable domain, rest sourced from reference TRBV2 and TRBJ2-1, is EPEVTQTPSHQVTQMGQEVILRCVPISNHLYFYWYRQILGQKVEFLVSFYNNEISEKSEIFDDQFSVERPDGSNFTLKIRSTKLEDSAMYFCASSVTSGRYNEQFFGPGTRLTVL.